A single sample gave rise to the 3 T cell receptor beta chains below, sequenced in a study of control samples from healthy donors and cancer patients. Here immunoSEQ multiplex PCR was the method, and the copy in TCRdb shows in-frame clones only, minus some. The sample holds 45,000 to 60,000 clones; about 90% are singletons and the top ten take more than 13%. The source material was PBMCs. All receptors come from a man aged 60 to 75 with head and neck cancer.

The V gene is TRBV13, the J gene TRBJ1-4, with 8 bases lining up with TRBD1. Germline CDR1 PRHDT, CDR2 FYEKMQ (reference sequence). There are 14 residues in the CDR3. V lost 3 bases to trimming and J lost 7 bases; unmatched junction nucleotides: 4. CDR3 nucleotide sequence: TGTGCCAGCAGCTTTAGTACAGGGGGTGAAAAACTGTTTTTT. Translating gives CASSFSTGGEKLFF. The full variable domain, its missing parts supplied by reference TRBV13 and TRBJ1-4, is AAGVIQSPRHLIKEKRETATLKCYPIPRHDTVYWYQQGPGQDPQFLISFYEKMQSDKGSIPDRFSAQQFSDYHSELNMSSLELGDSALYFCASSFSTGGEKLFFGSGTQLSVL.

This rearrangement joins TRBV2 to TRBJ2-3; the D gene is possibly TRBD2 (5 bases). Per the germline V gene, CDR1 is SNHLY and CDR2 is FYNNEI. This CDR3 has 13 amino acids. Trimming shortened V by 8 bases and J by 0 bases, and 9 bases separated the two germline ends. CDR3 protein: CASVRASTDTQYF. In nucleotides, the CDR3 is TGTGCCAGCGTGCGGGCTAGCACAGATACGCAGTATTTT. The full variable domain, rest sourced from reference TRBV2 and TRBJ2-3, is EPEVTQTPSHQVTQMGQEVILRCVPISNHLYFYWYRQILGQKVEFLVSFYNNEISEKSEIFDDQFSVERPDGSNFTLKIRSTKLEDSAMYFCASVRASTDTQYFGPGTRLTVL.

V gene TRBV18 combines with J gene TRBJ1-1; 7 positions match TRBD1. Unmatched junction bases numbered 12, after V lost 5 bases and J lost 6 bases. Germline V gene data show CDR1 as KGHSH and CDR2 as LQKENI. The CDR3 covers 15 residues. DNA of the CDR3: TGTGCCAGCTCATCACTGCAGACAGGGTCCCCTGAAGCTTTCTTT. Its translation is CASSSLQTGSPEAFF.